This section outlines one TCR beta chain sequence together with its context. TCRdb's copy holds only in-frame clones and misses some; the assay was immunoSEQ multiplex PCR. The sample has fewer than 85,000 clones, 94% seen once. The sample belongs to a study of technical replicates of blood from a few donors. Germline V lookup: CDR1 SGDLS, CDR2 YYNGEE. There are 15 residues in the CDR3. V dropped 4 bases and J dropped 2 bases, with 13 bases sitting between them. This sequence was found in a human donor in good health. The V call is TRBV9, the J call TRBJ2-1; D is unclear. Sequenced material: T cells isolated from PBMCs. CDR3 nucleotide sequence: TGTGCCAGCAGCCCCCCCGGTAGTACCTACAATGAGCAGTTCTTC. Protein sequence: CASSPPGSTYNEQFF.